This T cell receptor beta chain was documented in a study of OX40 agonist ivuxolimab in advanced cancers. Looking at the study overall: The costimulatory receptor OX40 (CD134) was targeted by ivuxolimab, a fully human IgG2 agonistic monoclonal antibody. Intravenous ivuxolimab was administered to patients every 2 weeks at six dose levels: 0.01, 0.1, 0.3, 1.5, 3 and 10 mg/kg. Of the roughly 50 dose-escalation patients, hepatocellular carcinoma was present in some 19, melanoma in approximately 15, renal cell carcinoma in 9 and head and neck cancer in 9. In the dose-escalation cohort, around four fifths of patients were male, and the mean age was approximately 60 years with a range of roughly 23 to 79. Patients were allowed to have had prior anti-PD-1, anti-PD-L1 or anti-CTLA-4 therapy, and less than 45% of the dose-escalation patients had previously received checkpoint inhibitors. Partial responses occurred in three dose-escalation patients: two with cutaneous melanoma and one with hepatocellular carcinoma. The purpose of peripheral TCRbeta sequencing was to test whether ivuxolimab changed TCR sequence diversity and led to clonal T-cell expansion. The paper covers the monotherapy dose-escalation part of the phase I ivuxolimab trial, which included N ≈ 50 patients. Summary of the overall study and its limitations: Low levels of normalized T-cell clonal expansion were also seen in some nonresponding patients. After ivuxolimab, expanded clones were on average more numerous among CD8+ T cells than among CD4+ T cells. At doses from 0.1 to 3.0 mg/kg, clonal expansion was seen in both CD4+ and CD8+ blood T cells between baseline and week 6. Which antigens the clonally expanded peripheral T cells were specific for was not determined. In the 0.1-3.0 mg/kg groups, partial responders had among the lowest normalized peripheral clonal expansion, particularly in CD8+ T cells.

CDR1 WSHSY and CDR2 SAAADI are derived from the germline V gene. V is shortened by 3 bases, J by 4 bases, and the region joining them spans 8 bases. The CDR3 numbers 13 residues from cysteine through phenylalanine. Only CDR3 DNA is held: 39 bases, read in frame from base 1. The trial excluded patients who had a history of autoimmune disease or were on systemic immunosuppression. Peripheral blood for TCR sequencing was collected from all dose cohorts at baseline, on cycle 4 day 1, and on cycle 7 day 1. Samples were obtained from an open-label, multicenter, first-in-human phase I dose-escalation trial of ivuxolimab. Adults with locally advanced or metastatic melanoma, renal cell, hepatocellular, or head and neck squamous cell carcinoma were enrolled in the trial. Before TCR sequencing, CD4+ T cells and CD8+ T cells were sorted from peripheral blood as separate populations. As regards this clone: No cognate antigen has been identified for it. Nothing much larger sits one base from this clone, and base qualities are not available. The sample has other DNA sequences that encode this CDR3 too.

To sequence the TCRbeta CDR3 region, genomic DNA was isolated from the sorted cells. The immunoSEQ Assay was used for sequencing of TCRbeta CDR3 regions. TCRdb took this table from immuneACCESS and kept in-frame rearrangements with V and J called. Such tables lack part of the clones; where checked against another copy, unresolved V genes explain under half of the gap, and the rest is unexplained. This sample holds approximately 52,000 clones; 85% were observed only once. Roughly 9.9% of the sample is taken by the ten largest. The material sequenced was CD4+ or CD8+ T cells sorted from blood, taken in a trial of the OX40 agonist ivuxolimab. The source is an adult with an advanced solid tumor such as melanoma, head and neck, liver or kidney cancer. The chain is made from TRBV10-2 and TRBJ2-3; perhaps TRBD2 is the D gene, with 6 bases matching. In nucleotides, the sequence is TGCGCCAGCAGTGACGGGAGCCCAGATACGCAGTATTTT. This encodes CASSDGSPDTQYF.